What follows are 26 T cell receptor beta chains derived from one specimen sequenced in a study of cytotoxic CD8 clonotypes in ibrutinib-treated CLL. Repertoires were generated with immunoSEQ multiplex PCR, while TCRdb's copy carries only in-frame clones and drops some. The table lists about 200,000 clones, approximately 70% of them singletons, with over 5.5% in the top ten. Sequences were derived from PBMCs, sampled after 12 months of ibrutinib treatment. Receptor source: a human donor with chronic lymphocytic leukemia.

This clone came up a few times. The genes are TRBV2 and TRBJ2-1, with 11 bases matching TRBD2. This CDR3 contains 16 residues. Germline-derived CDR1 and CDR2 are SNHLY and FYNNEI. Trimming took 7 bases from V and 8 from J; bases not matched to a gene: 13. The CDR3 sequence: CASTSGSGGALYEQFF. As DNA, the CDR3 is TGTGCCAGCACCTCCGGTAGCGGGGGGGCCCTATATGAGCAGTTCTTC.

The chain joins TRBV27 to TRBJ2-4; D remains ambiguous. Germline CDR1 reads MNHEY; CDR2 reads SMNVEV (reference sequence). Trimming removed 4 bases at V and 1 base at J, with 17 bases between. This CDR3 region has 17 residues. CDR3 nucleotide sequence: TGTGCCAGCAGTTCGTTGACTGGCCCACGGGCCAAAAACATTCAGTACTTC. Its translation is CASSSLTGPRAKNIQYF.

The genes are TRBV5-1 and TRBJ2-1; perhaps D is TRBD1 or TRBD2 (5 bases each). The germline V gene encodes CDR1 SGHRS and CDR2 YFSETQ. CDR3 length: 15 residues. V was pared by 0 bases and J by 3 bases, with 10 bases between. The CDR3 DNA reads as TGCGCCAGCAGCTTGGGATATGGGGGCTACAATGAGCAGTTCTTC. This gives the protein CASSLGYGGYNEQFF.

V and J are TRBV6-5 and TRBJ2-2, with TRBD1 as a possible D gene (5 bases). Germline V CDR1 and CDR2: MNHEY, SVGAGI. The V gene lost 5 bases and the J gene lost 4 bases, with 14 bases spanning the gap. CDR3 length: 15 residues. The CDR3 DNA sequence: TGTGCCAGCAGTAGGACACACCCGGTCACCGGGGAGCTGTTTTTT. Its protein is CASSRTHPVTGELFF.

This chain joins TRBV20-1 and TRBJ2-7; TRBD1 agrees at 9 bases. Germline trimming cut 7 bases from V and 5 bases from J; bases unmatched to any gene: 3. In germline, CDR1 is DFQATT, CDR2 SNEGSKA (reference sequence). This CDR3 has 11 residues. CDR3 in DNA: TGCAGTGTCGGACAGGGGAACGAGCAGTACTTC. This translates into CSVGQGNEQYF.

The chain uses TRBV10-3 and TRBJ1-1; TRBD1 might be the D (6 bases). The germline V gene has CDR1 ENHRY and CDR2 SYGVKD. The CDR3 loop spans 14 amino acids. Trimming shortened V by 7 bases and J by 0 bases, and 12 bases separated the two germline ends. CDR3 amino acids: CAIKTGTLNTEAFF. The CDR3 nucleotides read TGTGCCATCAAGACAGGTACCCTGAACACTGAAGCTTTCTTT.

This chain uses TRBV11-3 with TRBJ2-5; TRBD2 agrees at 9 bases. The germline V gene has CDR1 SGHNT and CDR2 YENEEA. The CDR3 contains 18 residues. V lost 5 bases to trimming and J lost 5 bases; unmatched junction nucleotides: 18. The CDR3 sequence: CASSGSSGSRVSAETQYF. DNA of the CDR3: TGTGCCAGCAGCGGGAGTAGCGGGAGTAGGGTTTCTGCGGAGACCCAGTACTTC.

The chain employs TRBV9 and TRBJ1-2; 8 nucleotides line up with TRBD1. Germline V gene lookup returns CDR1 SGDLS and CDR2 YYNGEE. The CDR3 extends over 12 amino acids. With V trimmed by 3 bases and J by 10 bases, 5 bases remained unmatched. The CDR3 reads CASSGRQGPYTF. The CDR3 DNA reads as TGTGCCAGCAGCGGGCGACAGGGGCCCTACACCTTC.

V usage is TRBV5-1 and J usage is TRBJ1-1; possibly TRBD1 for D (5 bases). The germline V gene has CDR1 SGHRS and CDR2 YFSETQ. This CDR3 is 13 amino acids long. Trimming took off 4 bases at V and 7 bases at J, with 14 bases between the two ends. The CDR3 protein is CASSPAGPFEAFF. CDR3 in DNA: TGCGCCAGCAGCCCCGCGGGGCCCTTTGAAGCTTTCTTT.

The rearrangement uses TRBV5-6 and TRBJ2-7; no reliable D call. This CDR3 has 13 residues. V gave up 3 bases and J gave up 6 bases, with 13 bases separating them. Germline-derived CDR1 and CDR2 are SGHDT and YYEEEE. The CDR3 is CASSSTGQREQYF. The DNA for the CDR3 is TGTGCCAGCAGCTCAACCGGGCAACGCGAGCAGTACTTC.

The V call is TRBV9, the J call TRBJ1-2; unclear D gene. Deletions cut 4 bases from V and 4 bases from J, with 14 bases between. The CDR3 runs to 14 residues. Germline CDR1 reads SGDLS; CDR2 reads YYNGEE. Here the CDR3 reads CASSTTVGGYGYTF. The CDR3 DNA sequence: TGTGCCAGCAGCACCACGGTTGGTGGCTATGGCTACACCTTC. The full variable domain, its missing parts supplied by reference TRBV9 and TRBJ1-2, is DSGVTQTPKHLITATGQRVTLRCSPRSGDLSVYWYQQSLDQGLQFLIQYYNGEERAKGNILERFSAQQFPDLHSELNLSSLELGDSALYFCASSTTVGGYGYTFGSGTRLTVV.

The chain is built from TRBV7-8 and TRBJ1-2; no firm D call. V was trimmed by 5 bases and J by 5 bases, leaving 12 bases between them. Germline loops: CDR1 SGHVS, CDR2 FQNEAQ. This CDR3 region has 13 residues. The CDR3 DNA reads TGTGCCAGCAGCCAGGTGGGCACATATGGCTACACCTTC. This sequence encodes CASSQVGTYGYTF.

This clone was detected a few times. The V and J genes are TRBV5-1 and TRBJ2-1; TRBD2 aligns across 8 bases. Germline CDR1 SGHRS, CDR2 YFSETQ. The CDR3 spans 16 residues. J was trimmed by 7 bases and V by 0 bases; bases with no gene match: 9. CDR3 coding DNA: TGCGCCAGCAGCTTGGTCTTGCCTCTAGCGGGTAATGAGCAGTTCTTC. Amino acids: CASSLVLPLAGNEQFF. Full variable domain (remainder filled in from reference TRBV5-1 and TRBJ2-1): KAGVTQTPRYLIKTRGQQVTLSCSPISGHRSVSWYQQTPGQGLQFLFEYFSETQRNKGNFPGRFSGRQFSNSRSEMNVSTLELGDSALYLCASSLVLPLAGNEQFFGPGTRLTVL.

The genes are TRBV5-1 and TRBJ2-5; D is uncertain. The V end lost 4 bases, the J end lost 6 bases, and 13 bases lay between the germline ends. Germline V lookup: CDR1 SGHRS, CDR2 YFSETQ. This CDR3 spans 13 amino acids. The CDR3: CASSTRAEKTQYF. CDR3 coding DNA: TGCGCCAGCAGCACCCGGGCCGAGAAGACCCAGTACTTC. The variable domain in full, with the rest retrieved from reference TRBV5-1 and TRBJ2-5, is KAGVTQTPRYLIKTRGQQVTLSCSPISGHRSVSWYQQTPGQGLQFLFEYFSETQRNKGNFPGRFSGRQFSNSRSEMNVSTLELGDSALYLCASSTRAEKTQYFGPGTRLLVL.

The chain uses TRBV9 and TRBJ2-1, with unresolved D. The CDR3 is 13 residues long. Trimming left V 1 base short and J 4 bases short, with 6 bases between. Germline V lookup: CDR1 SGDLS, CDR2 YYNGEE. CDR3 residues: CASSVFVYNEQFF. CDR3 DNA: TGTGCCAGCAGCGTATTCGTTTACAATGAGCAGTTCTTC.

DNA of the CDR3: TGTGCCAGCAGCCTGGGGAGCGCGAGCGAGACCCAGTACTTC. Amino acid sequence: CASSLGSASETQYF. V is TRBV5-6 and J is TRBJ2-5, with D maybe TRBD2 (5 bases). The ends were cut back, 4 bases at V and 5 bases at J, with 15 bases in the middle. The length of the CDR3 is 14 residues. Germline CDR1 reads SGHDT; CDR2 reads YYEEEE.

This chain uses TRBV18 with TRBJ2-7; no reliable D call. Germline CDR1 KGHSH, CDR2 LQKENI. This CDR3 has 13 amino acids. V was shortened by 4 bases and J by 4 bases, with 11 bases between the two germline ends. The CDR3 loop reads CASSLGFLYEQYF. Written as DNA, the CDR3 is TGTGCCAGCTCACTAGGTTTTCTGTACGAGCAGTACTTC.

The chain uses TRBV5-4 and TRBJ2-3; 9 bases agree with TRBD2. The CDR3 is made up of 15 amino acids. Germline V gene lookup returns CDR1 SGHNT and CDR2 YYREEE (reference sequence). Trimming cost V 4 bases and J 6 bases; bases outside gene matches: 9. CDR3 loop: CASSQPGTSSDTQYF. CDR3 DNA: TGTGCCAGCAGCCAGCCCGGGACTAGCAGCGATACGCAGTATTTT.

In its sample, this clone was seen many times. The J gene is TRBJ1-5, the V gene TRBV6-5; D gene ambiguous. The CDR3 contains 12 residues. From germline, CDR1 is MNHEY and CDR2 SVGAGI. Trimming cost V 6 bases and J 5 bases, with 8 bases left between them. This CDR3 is CASSHSHQPQHF. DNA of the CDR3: TGTGCCAGCAGCCACTCCCATCAGCCCCAGCATTTT.

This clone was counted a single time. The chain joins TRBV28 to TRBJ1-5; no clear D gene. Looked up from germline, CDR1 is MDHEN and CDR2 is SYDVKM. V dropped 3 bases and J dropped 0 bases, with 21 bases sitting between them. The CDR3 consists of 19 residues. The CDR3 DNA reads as TGTGCCAGCAGTTTCCTCGGCGCCCTACGAGATTATAGCAATCAGCCCCAGCATTTT. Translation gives CASSFLGALRDYSNQPQHF.

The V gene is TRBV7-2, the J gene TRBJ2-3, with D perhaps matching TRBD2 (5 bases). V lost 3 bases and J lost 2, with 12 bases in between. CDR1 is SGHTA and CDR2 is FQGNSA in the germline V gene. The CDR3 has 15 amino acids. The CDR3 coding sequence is TGTGCCAGCAGCTTTGGCGGGCTCCTCACAGATACGCAGTATTTT. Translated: CASSFGGLLTDTQYF.

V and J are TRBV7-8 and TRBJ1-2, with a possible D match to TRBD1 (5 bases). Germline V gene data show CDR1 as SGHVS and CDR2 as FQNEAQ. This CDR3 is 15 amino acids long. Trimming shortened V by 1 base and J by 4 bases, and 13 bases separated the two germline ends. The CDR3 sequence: CASSLGGDLGYGYTF. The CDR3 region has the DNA TGTGCCAGCAGCTTAGGGGGGGATCTGGGCTATGGCTACACCTTC.

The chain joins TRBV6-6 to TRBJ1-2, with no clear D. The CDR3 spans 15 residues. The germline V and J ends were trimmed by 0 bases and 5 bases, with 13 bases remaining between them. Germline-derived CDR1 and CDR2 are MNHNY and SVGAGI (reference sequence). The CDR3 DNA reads TGTGCCAGCAGTTACTCTGGGGTTATGGCGTATGGCTACACCTTC. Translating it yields CASSYSGVMAYGYTF.

The chain's CDR3 is CASIITYEQYF. CDR3 DNA: TGTGCCAGCATTATCACCTACGAGCAGTACTTC. This chain joins TRBV2 and TRBJ2-7; D remains ambiguous. Germline CDR1 SNHLY, CDR2 FYNNEI. The CDR3 totals 11 residues. V lost 7 bases to trimming and J lost 2 bases, with 6 bases between them.

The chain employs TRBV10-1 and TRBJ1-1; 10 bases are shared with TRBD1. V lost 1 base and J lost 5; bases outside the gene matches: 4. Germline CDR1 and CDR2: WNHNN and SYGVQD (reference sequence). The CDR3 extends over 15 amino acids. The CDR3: CASSELDRGPTEAFF. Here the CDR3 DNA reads TGCGCCAGCAGTGAGTTAGACAGGGGGCCAACTGAAGCTTTCTTT.

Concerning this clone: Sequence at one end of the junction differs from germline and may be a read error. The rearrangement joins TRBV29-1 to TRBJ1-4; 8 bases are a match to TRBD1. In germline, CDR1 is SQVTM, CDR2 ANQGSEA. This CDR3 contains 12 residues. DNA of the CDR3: TGCAGCGTTGAAGATCAGGGGGCGCGCCCAGTTTTT. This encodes CSVEDQGARPVF. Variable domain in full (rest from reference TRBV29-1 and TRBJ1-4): SAVISQKPSRDICQRGTSLTIQCQVDSQVTMMFWYRQQPGQSLTLIATANQGSEATYESGFVIDKFPISRPNLTFSTLTVSNMSPEDSSIYLCSVEDQGARPVFGSGTQLSVL.